Many counts were recorded for the clone carrying this TCR beta chain. The germline V gene has CDR1 LGHNA and CDR2 YNFKEQ. The CDR3 consists of 14 residues. Trimming took off 8 bases at V and 5 bases at J, with 18 bases between the two ends. TCRdb recomputed calls from the multiplex PCR reads with MiXCR, one row per CDR3 protein. The sample holds 180,000 or so distinct CDR3 sequences, around 29% seen once. The sample originates from a study of breast tumors, draining lymph nodes, adjacent tissues. Breast cancer patients provided tissue from their axillary draining lymph nodes. The specimen sequenced was axillary lymph node tissue. The rearrangement links TRBV4-2 to TRBJ1-2; D is ambiguous. This sequence was found in a female donor with breast cancer. Some clones in this sample may be carry-over from other donors' samples. The CDR3 loop is CASGEGAGRYGYTF. In nucleotides, the CDR3 is TGTGCCAGCGGAGAAGGAGCAGGTCGGTATGGCTACACCTTC.